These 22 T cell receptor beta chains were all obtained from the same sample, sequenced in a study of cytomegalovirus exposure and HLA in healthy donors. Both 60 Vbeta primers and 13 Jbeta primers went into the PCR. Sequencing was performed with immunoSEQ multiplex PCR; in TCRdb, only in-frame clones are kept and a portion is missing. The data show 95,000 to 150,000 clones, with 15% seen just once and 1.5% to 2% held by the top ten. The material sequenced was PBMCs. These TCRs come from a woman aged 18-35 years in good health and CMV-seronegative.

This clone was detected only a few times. The CDR3 here is CASSLSGGQFF. In nucleotides, the CDR3 is TGTGCCAGCAGCTTGAGCGGGGGGCAGTTCTTC. This chain joins TRBV5-6 and TRBJ2-1, with 8 bases that match TRBD2. The trim removed 1 base at V and 12 bases at J, leaving 0 bases unmatched. The germline gives CDR1 SGHDT, CDR2 YYEEEE. The CDR3 covers 11 residues.

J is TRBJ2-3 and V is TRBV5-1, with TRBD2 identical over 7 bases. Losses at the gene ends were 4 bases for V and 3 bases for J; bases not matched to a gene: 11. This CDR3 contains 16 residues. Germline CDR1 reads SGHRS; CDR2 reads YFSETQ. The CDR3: CASSTTTSSGTDTQYF. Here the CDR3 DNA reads TGCGCCAGCAGCACAACGACTAGCTCGGGGACAGATACGCAGTATTTT.

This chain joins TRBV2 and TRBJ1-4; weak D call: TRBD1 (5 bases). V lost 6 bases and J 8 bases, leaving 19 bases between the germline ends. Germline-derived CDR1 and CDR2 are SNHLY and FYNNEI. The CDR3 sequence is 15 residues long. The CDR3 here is CASRIPGLKGEKLFF. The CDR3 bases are TGTGCCAGCAGGATTCCGGGACTCAAGGGGGAAAAACTGTTTTTT.

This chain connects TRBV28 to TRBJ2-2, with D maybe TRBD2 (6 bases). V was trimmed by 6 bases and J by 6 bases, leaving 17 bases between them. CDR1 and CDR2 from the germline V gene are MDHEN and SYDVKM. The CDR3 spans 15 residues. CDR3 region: CASRSRENDPGELFF. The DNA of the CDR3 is TGTGCCAGCAGATCCCGGGAGAACGATCCCGGGGAGCTGTTTTTT.

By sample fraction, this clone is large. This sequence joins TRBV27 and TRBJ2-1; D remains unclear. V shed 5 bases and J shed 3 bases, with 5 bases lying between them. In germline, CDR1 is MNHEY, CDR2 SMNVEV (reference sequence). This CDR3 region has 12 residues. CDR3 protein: CASSDFYNEQFF. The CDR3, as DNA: TGTGCCAGCAGTGACTTCTACAATGAGCAGTTCTTC.

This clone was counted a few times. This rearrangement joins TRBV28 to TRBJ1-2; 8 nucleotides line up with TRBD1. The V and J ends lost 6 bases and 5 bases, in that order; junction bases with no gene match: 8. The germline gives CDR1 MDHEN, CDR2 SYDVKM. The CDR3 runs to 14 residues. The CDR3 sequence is CASRGQVRLYGYTF. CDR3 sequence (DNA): TGTGCCAGCAGGGGACAGGTTAGACTTTATGGCTACACCTTC.

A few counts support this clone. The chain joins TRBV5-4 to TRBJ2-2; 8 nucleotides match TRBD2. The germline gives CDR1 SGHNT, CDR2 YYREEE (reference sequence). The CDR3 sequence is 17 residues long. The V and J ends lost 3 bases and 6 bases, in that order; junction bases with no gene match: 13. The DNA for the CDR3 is TGTGCCAGCAGCTCCCCCGAGGGGCGGGGGGCCCCCGGGGAGCTGTTTTTT. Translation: CASSSPEGRGAPGELFF. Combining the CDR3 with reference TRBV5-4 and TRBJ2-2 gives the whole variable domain ETGVTQSPTHLIKTRGQQVTLRCSSQSGHNTVSWYQQALGQGPQFIFQYYREEENGRGNFPPRFSGLQFPNYSSELNVNALELDDSALYLCASSSPEGRGAPGELFFGEGSRLTVL.

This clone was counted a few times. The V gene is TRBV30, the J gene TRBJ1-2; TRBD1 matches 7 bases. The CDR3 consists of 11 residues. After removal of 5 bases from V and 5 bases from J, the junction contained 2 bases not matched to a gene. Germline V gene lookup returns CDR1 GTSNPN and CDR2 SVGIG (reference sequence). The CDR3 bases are TGTGCCTGGGGGACAGTATATGGCTACACCTTC. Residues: CAWGTVYGYTF.

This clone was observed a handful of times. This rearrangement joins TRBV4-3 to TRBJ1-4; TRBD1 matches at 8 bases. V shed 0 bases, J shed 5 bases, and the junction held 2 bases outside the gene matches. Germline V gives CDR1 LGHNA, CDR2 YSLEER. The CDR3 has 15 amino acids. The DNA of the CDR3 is TGCGCCAGCAGCCAAGATCAGGGGGCGAATGAAAAACTGTTTTTT. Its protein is CASSQDQGANEKLFF.

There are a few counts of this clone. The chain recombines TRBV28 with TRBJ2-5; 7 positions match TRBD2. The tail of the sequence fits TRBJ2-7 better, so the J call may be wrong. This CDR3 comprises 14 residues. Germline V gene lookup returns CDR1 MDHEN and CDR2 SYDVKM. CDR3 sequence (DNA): TGTGCCAGCAGTTTAGCGGGAGATTGGTACGAGCAGTACTTC. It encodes CASSLAGDWYEQYF.

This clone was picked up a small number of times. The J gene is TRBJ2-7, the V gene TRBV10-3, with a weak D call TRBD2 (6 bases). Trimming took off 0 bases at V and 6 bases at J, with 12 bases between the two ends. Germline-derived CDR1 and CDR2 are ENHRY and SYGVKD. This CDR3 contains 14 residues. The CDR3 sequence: CAISESGGAVEQYF. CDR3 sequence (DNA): TGTGCCATCAGTGAGTCGGGCGGGGCGGTCGAGCAGTACTTC.

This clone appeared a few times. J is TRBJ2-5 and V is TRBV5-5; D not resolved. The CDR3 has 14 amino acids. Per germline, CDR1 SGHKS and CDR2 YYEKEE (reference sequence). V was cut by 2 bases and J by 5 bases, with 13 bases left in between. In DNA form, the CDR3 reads TGTGCCAGCAGCTTAATTGGGTTCGGGGAGACCCAGTACTTC. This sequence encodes CASSLIGFGETQYF.

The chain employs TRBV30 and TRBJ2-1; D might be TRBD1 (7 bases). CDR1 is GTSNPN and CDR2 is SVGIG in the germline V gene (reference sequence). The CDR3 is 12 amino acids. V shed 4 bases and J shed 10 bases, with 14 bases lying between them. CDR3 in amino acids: CAWNRGAGEQFF. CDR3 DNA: TGTGCCTGGAACAGGGGCGCGGGGGAGCAGTTCTTC.

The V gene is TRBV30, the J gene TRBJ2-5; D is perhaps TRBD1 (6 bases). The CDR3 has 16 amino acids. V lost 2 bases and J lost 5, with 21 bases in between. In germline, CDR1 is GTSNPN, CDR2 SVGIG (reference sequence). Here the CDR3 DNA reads TGTGCCTGGAGTACCCCCTCCCTTACAGGGTGGGAGACCCAGTACTTC. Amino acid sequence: CAWSTPSLTGWETQYF.

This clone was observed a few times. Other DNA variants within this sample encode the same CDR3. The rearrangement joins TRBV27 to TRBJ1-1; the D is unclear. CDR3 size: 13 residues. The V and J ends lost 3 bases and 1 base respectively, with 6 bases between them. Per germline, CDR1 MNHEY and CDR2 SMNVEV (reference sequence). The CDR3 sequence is CASSFRRNTEAFF. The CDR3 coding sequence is TGTGCCAGCAGTTTTAGGAGGAACACTGAAGCTTTCTTT.

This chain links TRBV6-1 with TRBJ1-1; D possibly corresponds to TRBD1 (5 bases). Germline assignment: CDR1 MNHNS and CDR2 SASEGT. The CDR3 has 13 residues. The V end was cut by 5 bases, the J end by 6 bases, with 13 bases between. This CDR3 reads CASSLTGEAEAFF. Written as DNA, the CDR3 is TGTGCCAGCAGTCTGACGGGGGAGGCTGAAGCTTTCTTT.

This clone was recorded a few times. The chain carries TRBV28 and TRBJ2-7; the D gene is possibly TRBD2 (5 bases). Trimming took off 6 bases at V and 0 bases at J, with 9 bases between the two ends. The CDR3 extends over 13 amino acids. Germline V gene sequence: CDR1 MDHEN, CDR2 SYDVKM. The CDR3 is CASSRGLSYEQYF. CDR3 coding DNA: TGTGCCAGCAGCCGCGGACTCTCCTACGAGCAGTACTTC.

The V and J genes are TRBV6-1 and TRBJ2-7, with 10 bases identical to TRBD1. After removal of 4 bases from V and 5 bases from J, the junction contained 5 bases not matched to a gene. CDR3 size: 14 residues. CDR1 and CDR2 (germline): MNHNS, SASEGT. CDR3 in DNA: TGTGCCAGCAGTGCCCGGGACAGGGGCCACGAGCAGTACTTC. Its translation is CASSARDRGHEQYF.

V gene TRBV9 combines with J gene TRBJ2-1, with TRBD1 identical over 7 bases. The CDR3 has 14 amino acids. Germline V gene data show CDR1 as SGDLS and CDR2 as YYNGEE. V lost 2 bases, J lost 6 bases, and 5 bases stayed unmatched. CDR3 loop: CASSVETGLNEQFF. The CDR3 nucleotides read TGTGCCAGCAGCGTCGAGACAGGGCTCAATGAGCAGTTCTTC. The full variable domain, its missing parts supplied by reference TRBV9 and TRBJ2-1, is DSGVTQTPKHLITATGQRVTLRCSPRSGDLSVYWYQQSLDQGLQFLIQYYNGEERAKGNILERFSAQQFPDLHSELNLSSLELGDSALYFCASSVETGLNEQFFGPGTRLTVL.

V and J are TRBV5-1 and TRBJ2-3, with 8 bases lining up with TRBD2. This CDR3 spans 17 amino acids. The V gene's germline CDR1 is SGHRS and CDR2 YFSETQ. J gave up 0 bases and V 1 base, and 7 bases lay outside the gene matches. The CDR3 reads CASSLTLAGTSTDTQYF. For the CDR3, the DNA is TGCGCCAGCAGCTTGACCTTAGCGGGAACAAGCACAGATACGCAGTATTTT.

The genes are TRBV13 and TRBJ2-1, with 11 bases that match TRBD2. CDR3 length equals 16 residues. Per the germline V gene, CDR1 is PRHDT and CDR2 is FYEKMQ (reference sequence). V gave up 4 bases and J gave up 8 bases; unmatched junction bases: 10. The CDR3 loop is CASSSRTSGPGDEQFF. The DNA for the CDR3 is TGTGCCAGCAGCTCTAGGACTAGCGGGCCTGGGGATGAGCAGTTCTTC.

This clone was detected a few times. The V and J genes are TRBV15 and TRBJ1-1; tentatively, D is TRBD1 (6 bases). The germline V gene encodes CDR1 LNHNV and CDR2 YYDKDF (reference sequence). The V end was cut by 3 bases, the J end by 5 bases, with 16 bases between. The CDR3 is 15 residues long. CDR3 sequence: CATSRPGGGRTEAFF. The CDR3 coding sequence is TGTGCCACCAGCAGGCCGGGGGGGGGCAGGACTGAAGCTTTCTTT.